One and the same sample provided the 25 T cell receptor beta chains below, sequenced in a study of blood T cell repertoires in COVID-19. Data came from immunoSEQ multiplex PCR; TCRdb stores just in-frame clones and leaves some out. Among over 100,000 clones, over 75% were seen once, and the ten largest hold 11%. The specimen was peripheral blood. These receptors originate from a man older than 75 with acute or convalescent COVID-19.

The V call is TRBV4-1, the J call TRBJ2-2; D gene uncertain. CDR3 length equals 13 residues. Trimming removed 4 bases from V and 2 bases from J, with 5 bases in between. Germline V gene data show CDR1 as MGHRA and CDR2 as YSYEKL. The CDR3 nucleotides read TGCGCCAGCAGCCTAATTAACACCGGGGAGCTGTTTTTT. This codes for CASSLINTGELFF.

The rearrangement joins TRBV19 to TRBJ1-1; 8 nucleotides align to TRBD1. Germline values: CDR1 LNHDA, CDR2 SQIVND (reference sequence). The CDR3 is 14 amino acids. With V trimmed by 8 bases and J by 1 base, 6 bases remained unmatched. CDR3 sequence: CASPPDRGNTEAFF. In nucleotides, the CDR3 is TGTGCCAGTCCACCAGACAGGGGGAACACTGAAGCTTTCTTT. Full variable domain (missing parts from reference TRBV19 and TRBJ1-1): DGGITQSPKYLFRKEGQNVTLSCEQNLNHDAMYWYRQDPGQGLRLIYYSQIVNDFQKGDIAEGYSVSREKKESFPLTVTSAQKNPTAFYLCASPPDRGNTEAFFGQGTRLTVV.

This clone has just one count. The V call is TRBV4-2, the J call TRBJ2-1; D is ambiguous. CDR1 and CDR2 from the germline V gene are LGHNA and YNFKEQ. The CDR3 loop spans 13 amino acids. Trimming shortened V by 0 bases and J by 5 bases, and 5 bases separated the two germline ends. The CDR3 DNA sequence: TGTGCCAGCAGCCAAGATCGGGACAATGAGCAGTTCTTC. Amino acid sequence: CASSQDRDNEQFF.

The chain couples TRBV5-6 to TRBJ1-1, with 8 bases that match TRBD1. Trimming removed 2 bases from V and 0 bases from J; junction bases left unmatched: 6. Per the germline V gene, CDR1 is SGHDT and CDR2 is YYEEEE. This CDR3 is 16 amino acids long. CDR3 nucleotides: TGTGCCAGCAGCTTACAGGGGGTGGTCATGAACACTGAAGCTTTCTTT. Its translation: CASSLQGVVMNTEAFF.

The chain couples TRBV28 to TRBJ1-6; D is unresolved. Trimming shortened V by 6 bases and J by 5 bases, and 14 bases separated the two germline ends. The CDR3 covers 15 residues. Germline V lookup: CDR1 MDHEN, CDR2 SYDVKM. CDR3 DNA: TGTGCCAGCAGCGTAATATTTCAGGATAATTCACCCCTCCACTTT. This encodes CASSVIFQDNSPLHF.

The chain employs TRBV7-2 and TRBJ2-3; TRBD2 is a possible D gene (6 bases). The V gene's germline CDR1 is SGHTA and CDR2 FQGNSA. Deletions cut 2 bases from V and 1 base from J, with 10 bases between. The CDR3 sequence is 15 residues long. CDR3 nucleotide sequence: TGTGCCAGCAGCTTACTAGCGACGGGCACAGATACGCAGTATTTT. Its protein is CASSLLATGTDTQYF. Based on the CDR3 plus reference TRBV7-2 and TRBJ2-3, the full variable domain is GAGVSQSPSNKVTEKGKDVELRCDPISGHTALYWYRQSLGQGLEFLIYFQGNSAPDKSGLPSDRFSAERTGGSVSTLTIQRTQQEDSAVYLCASSLLATGTDTQYFGPGTRLTVL.

The DNA of the CDR3 is TGTGCCAGCAGCCTCCCTCGGACTAGCGGGAGTAATGAGCAGTTCTTC. Protein sequence: CASSLPRTSGSNEQFF. The genes are TRBV3-1 (or the pseudogene TRBV3-2) and TRBJ2-1; 13 bases fit TRBD2. V shed 4 bases, J shed 7 bases, and the junction held 7 bases outside the gene matches. From germline, CDR1 is LGHDT and CDR2 YNNKEL (reference sequence). There are 16 residues in the CDR3.

The chain has TRBV5-1 and TRBJ1-2, with D perhaps TRBD1 (5 bases). The germline CDR1 and CDR2 sequences are SGHRS and YFSETQ. Between the trimmed V and J ends, which lost 4 bases and 0 bases, there was a span of 13 bases. This CDR3 is 15 amino acids long. As DNA, the CDR3 is TGCGCCAGCAGCGGGGCCCCAGGAGCTAACTATGGCTACACCTTC. Its protein product is CASSGAPGANYGYTF. The entire variable domain, with the rest obtained from reference TRBV5-1 and TRBJ1-2, is as follows: KAGVTQTPRYLIKTRGQQVTLSCSPISGHRSVSWYQQTPGQGLQFLFEYFSETQRNKGNFPGRFSGRQFSNSRSEMNVSTLELGDSALYLCASSGAPGANYGYTFGSGTRLTVV.

This clone is a singleton in its sample. CDR3 nucleotide sequence: TGTGCCAGCAGCTGGACAGATGATAATTCACCCCTCCACTTT. It codes for CASSWTDDNSPLHF. This sequence joins TRBV5-5 and TRBJ1-6; D may be TRBD1 (6 bases). The CDR3 sequence is 14 residues long. The V end lost 3 bases, the J end lost 5 bases, and 9 bases lay between the germline ends. Germline CDR1 is SGHKS and CDR2 is YYEKEE (reference sequence).

The chain is built from TRBV19 and TRBJ2-7; possible D gene TRBD1, 5 bases. V shed 0 bases and J shed 2 bases, with 11 bases lying between them. Germline loops: CDR1 LNHDA, CDR2 SQIVND (reference sequence). The CDR3 is 15 amino acids. CDR3 residues: CASSIDHRQPYEQYF. CDR3 sequence (DNA): TGTGCCAGTAGTATAGATCATAGACAGCCCTACGAGCAGTACTTC.

The chain links TRBV15 to TRBJ2-5, with a tentative D call TRBD1 (5 bases). Per the germline V gene, CDR1 is LNHNV and CDR2 is YYDKDF (reference sequence). Trimming removed 1 base at V and 5 bases at J, with 11 bases between. The CDR3 runs 14 residues. The CDR3 loop reads CATSRGSQGETQYF. The DNA for the CDR3 is TGTGCCACCAGCAGAGGAAGCCAGGGTGAGACCCAGTACTTC.

Of note for this clone: The junction differs from germline at one of its ends, possibly a read error. The chain links TRBV18 to TRBJ1-2, with TRBD1 as a possible D gene (5 bases). Germline CDR1 is KGHSH and CDR2 is LQKENI. The CDR3 extends over 13 amino acids. This CDR3 is CASSPSGGGSRAF. The CDR3 nucleotides are TGTGCCAGCTCACCATCCGGGGGAGGGAGTAGAGCCTTC.

The V gene is TRBV27, the J gene TRBJ1-2; the D is unclear. Germline V lookup: CDR1 MNHEY, CDR2 SMNVEV (reference sequence). This CDR3 has 14 residues. Trimming took off 3 bases at V and 0 bases at J, with 8 bases between the two ends. Written as DNA, the CDR3 is TGTGCCAGCAGTTTCGGTTCCACTAACTATGGCTACACCTTC. It translates to CASSFGSTNYGYTF.

This chain joins TRBV7-9 and TRBJ2-6; the D is unclear. From germline, CDR1 is SEHNR and CDR2 FQNEAQ (reference sequence). This CDR3 has 15 residues. V was cut by 5 bases and J by 0 bases, with 8 bases left in between. Written as DNA, the CDR3 is TGTGCCAGCAGCCCCTTTTTCTCTGGGGCCAACGTCCTGACTTTC. Protein: CASSPFFSGANVLTF.

This clone was seen only a few times. This sequence joins TRBV7-2 and TRBJ2-1; 9 bases are a match to TRBD2. The CDR3 runs to 16 residues. CDR1 and CDR2 from the germline V gene are SGHTA and FQGNSA. V dropped 6 bases and J dropped 4; count of bases not matched to a gene: 10. DNA for the CDR3: TGTGCCAGCAGAGAAGGCGGGAGGGCTCCATACAATGAGCAGTTCTTC. Protein: CASREGGRAPYNEQFF.

The chain uses TRBV4-2 and TRBJ1-3, with D tentatively TRBD1 (5 bases). Trimming took 1 base from V and 0 from J, leaving 19 bases between them. Germline V gene lookup returns CDR1 LGHNA and CDR2 YNFKEQ. CDR3 length: 19 amino acids. CDR3 nucleotides: TGTGCCAGCAGCCAAGTTAGTAATCCAGGGCAGAGCTCTGGAAACACCATATATTTT. Amino acid sequence: CASSQVSNPGQSSGNTIYF.

In this sample, this clone turned up once. The V and J genes are TRBV15 and TRBJ2-7, with D tentatively TRBD1 (6 bases). V shed 4 bases and J shed 2 bases, with 12 bases lying between them. Germline V gene data show CDR1 as LNHNV and CDR2 as YYDKDF (reference sequence). The CDR3 loop spans 14 amino acids. The CDR3 DNA reads TGTGCCACCAGCAAAGACAGGCTGACCTACGAGCAGTACTTC. Translation: CATSKDRLTYEQYF.

This sequence joins TRBV19 and TRBJ1-6; the D is unclear. The CDR3 is made up of 15 amino acids. Germline V CDR1 and CDR2: LNHDA, SQIVND (reference sequence). Deletions cut 1 base from V and 7 bases from J, with 11 bases between. CDR3 sequence: CASSIGETLNSPLHF. CDR3 nucleotides: TGTGCCAGTAGTATAGGAGAGACTCTGAATTCACCCCTCCACTTT.

This chain links TRBV5-1 with TRBJ1-1, with D maybe TRBD1 (5 bases). The CDR3 contains 12 residues. Germline CDR1 and CDR2: SGHRS and YFSETQ. Trimming took 3 bases from V and 8 from J, leaving 11 bases between them. CDR3 in amino acids: CASSSQGEEAFF. The CDR3 DNA is TGCGCCAGCAGCTCCCAGGGTGAGGAAGCTTTCTTT.

This rearrangement joins TRBV24-1 to TRBJ2-3; weak D call: TRBD1 (6 bases). The CDR3 runs 15 residues. Trimming removed 5 bases at V and 2 bases at J, with 13 bases between. Germline CDR1 and CDR2: KGHDR and SFDVKD. CDR3 nucleotide sequence: TGTGCCACCAGTGTCCTTATGGGGGCCACAGATACGCAGTATTTT. Its translation: CATSVLMGATDTQYF.

This sequence joins TRBV6-2 or TRBV6-3 and TRBJ1-5; 8 bases match TRBD1. Germline CDR1 reads MNHEY; CDR2 reads SVGEGT. J lost 3 bases, V lost 4 bases, and 5 bases had no gene match. The CDR3 is 15 residues long. CDR3 in amino acids: CASSFGQGYNQPQHF. In DNA, the CDR3 is TGTGCCAGCAGTTTCGGACAGGGCTACAATCAGCCCCAGCATTTT.

The CDR3 bases are TGCGCCAGCAGCTCTCAGACTAGCGGTCCTGGGGGGCAGTTCTTC. Encoded protein: CASSSQTSGPGGQFF. This chain links TRBV5-1 with TRBJ2-1; 9 bases align to TRBD2. The CDR3 totals 15 residues. Germline loops: CDR1 SGHRS, CDR2 YFSETQ. V lost 3 bases to trimming and J lost 12 bases; unmatched junction nucleotides: 13.

In nucleotides, the CDR3 is TGCGCCAGCAGCTTGAGGGGGGGGCCCCCCCCAGATACGCAGTATTTT. Translated, it gives CASSLRGGPPPDTQYF. The J gene is TRBJ2-3, the V gene TRBV5-1, with a weak D call TRBD2 (7 bases). There are 16 residues in the CDR3. Between the trimmed V and J ends, which lost 1 base and 4 bases, there was a span of 16 bases. Per germline, CDR1 SGHRS and CDR2 YFSETQ.

This chain links TRBV29-1 with TRBJ2-1, with a tentative D call TRBD2 (5 bases). This CDR3 is built from 11 residues. Trimming took off 8 bases at V and 5 bases at J, with 10 bases between the two ends. The germline gives CDR1 SQVTM, CDR2 ANQGSEA. The CDR3 region has the DNA TGCAGCTCGCTGAGGGACAATGAGCAGTTCTTC. Encoded protein: CSSLRDNEQFF.

The genes are TRBV24-1 and TRBJ2-5, with 8 bases identical to TRBD2. V trimming: 1 base; J trimming: 1 base; junction bases outside the gene matches: 1. The CDR3 length is 15 residues. Per the germline V gene, CDR1 is KGHDR and CDR2 is SFDVKD. The CDR3 nucleotides read TGTGCCACCAGTGATTTCGGGGGGGCCCAAGAGACCCAGTACTTC. Its protein is CATSDFGGAQETQYF.